This T cell receptor (beta chain) was identified during a study of shared clonotypes between healthy human individuals. With 2 bases removed from V and 2 bases from J, the gap between germline ends came to 9 bases. The CDR3 length is 14 residues. The germline CDR1 and CDR2 sequences are MNHEY and SMNVEV (reference sequence). As defined, naive CD8 cells were CD45RO-negative and positively selected for CCR7, with terminally differentiated effector memory CD45RA+ cells excluded. Clones were sequenced by immunoSEQ multiplex PCR, and TCRdb holds only the in-frame ones, with some missing. In the table there are about 2,200,000 clones, 93% of which are singletons.

Sequenced material: naive CD8+ T cells from PBMCs. The rearrangement joins TRBV27 to TRBJ1-1; D unresolved. The sequence was collected from a man in his late teens or twenties in good health. Some clones in this sample may be carry-over from other donors' samples. CDR3 amino acids: CASSLRCCNTEAFF. The CDR3 nucleotides are TGTGCCAGCAGTTTACGGTGTTGTAACACTGAAGCTTTCTTT.